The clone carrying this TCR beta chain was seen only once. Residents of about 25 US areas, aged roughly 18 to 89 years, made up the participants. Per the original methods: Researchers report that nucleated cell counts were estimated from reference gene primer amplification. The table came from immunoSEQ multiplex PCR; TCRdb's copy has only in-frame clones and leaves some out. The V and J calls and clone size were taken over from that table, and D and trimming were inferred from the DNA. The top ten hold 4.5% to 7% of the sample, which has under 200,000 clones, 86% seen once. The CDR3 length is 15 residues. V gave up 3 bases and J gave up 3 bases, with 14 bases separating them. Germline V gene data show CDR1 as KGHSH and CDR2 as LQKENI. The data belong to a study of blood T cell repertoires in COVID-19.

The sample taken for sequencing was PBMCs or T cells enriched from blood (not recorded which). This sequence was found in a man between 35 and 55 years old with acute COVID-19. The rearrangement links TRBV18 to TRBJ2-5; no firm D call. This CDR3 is CASSPLERGEETQYF. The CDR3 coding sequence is TGTGCCAGCTCACCCCTGGAACGCGGCGAAGAGACCCAGTACTTC.